What follows are 9 T cell receptor beta chains derived from one specimen sequenced in a study of PD-L1 blockade in urothelial cancer (dated by TCRdb to 2017 to 2019). What this sample's time point label stands for: pretreatment peripheral blood. The library was prepared using the immunoSEQ multiplex PCR assay. TCRdb's version of the immuneACCESS table is confined to in-frame rearrangements and falls short of the full clone set. An unresolved V gene accounts for under half of the shortfall where checked; the remainder is of unknown origin. Present in this sample are more than 45,000 clones, roughly 80% of which were seen just once. About 4% of the sample lies in the top ten. The source was PBMCs, collected around atezolizumab (anti-PD-L1) treatment. Source of these receptors: an older man with urothelial cancer.

The rearrangement joins TRBV7-3 to TRBJ1-3, with a weak D call TRBD1 (5 bases). The CDR3 runs 17 residues. The germline V and J ends were trimmed by 3 bases and 0 bases, with 15 bases remaining between them. Germline CDR1 is SGHTA and CDR2 is FQGTGA. Written as DNA, the CDR3 is TGTGCCAGCAGCTTCATGCCGACAGATAGCTCTGGAAACACCATATATTTT. The encoded protein is CASSFMPTDSSGNTIYF.

The J gene is TRBJ2-4, the V gene TRBV11-3, with TRBD2 matching over 7 bases. The V segment lost 0 bases and the J segment 8 bases; nucleotides outside the gene matches: 13. Germline V CDR1 and CDR2: SGHNT, YENEEA. The CDR3 is 17 residues long. CDR3 coding DNA: TGTGCCAGCAGCTTAGACGGGCGGGATGCTCGGGAGGACATTCAGTACTTC. Protein product: CASSLDGRDAREDIQYF.

The V gene is TRBV5-6, the J gene TRBJ1-1; 7 bases fit TRBD1. The germline V gene encodes CDR1 SGHDT and CDR2 YYEEEE. The CDR3 length is 13 residues. V shed 10 bases, J shed 5 bases, and the junction held 11 bases outside the gene matches. CDR3 amino acids: CASRGQEVTEAFF. DNA for the CDR3: TGTGCCTCCCGCGGACAGGAAGTGACTGAAGCTTTCTTT.

The chain has TRBV7-9 and TRBJ2-1; 10 nucleotides match TRBD1. The germline CDR1 and CDR2 sequences are SEHNR and FQNEAQ (reference sequence). The trim removed 3 bases at V and 7 bases at J, leaving 6 bases unmatched. This CDR3 comprises 15 residues. Written as DNA, the CDR3 is TGTGCCAGCAGCTTCACCGGGACAGGGGTTAATGAGCAGTTCTTC. Translated: CASSFTGTGVNEQFF.

Only one count was recorded for this clone. The rearrangement joins TRBV4-3 to TRBJ1-4; D perhaps matches TRBD1 (6 bases). Germline V CDR1 and CDR2: LGHNA, YSLEER. Trimming stripped 4 bases from V and 3 bases from J, with 12 bases between. CDR3 length: 15 amino acids. Here the CDR3 DNA reads TGCGCCAGCAGCCCCTCAGGGGATGCTAATGAAAAACTGTTTTTT. It encodes CASSPSGDANEKLFF.

The J gene is TRBJ1-6, the V gene TRBV4-2; D unresolved. In germline, CDR1 is LGHNA, CDR2 YNFKEQ. The CDR3 length is 19 residues. The V end lost 4 bases, the J end lost 0 bases, and 19 bases lay between the germline ends. The CDR3: CASSPRGIESSSYNSPLHF. Written as DNA, the CDR3 is TGTGCCAGCAGCCCTCGAGGAATAGAATCTAGCTCCTATAATTCACCCCTCCACTTT.

This clone was recorded at least ten times. The J gene is TRBJ2-2, the V gene TRBV10-2, with 8 bases lining up with TRBD2. The CDR3 extends over 16 amino acids. Trimming removed 5 bases from V and 5 bases from J; junction bases left unmatched: 10. Germline values: CDR1 WSHSY, CDR2 SAAADI. CDR3 DNA sequence: TGCGCCAGCAGTTCCAGGGGACTAGGGGGGACCGGGGAGCTGTTTTTT. It is translated as CASSSRGLGGTGELFF.

The chain combines TRBV9 with TRBJ1-2; a possible D gene is TRBD1 (5 bases). The CDR3 contains 15 residues. Germline CDR1 is SGDLS and CDR2 is YYNGEE. The V and J ends lost 2 bases and 2 bases respectively, with 13 bases between them. CDR3 sequence: CASSVTGRKNYGYTF. DNA of the CDR3: TGTGCCAGCAGCGTTACAGGAAGAAAGAACTATGGCTACACCTTC.

A few counts support this clone. The chain has TRBV11-1 and TRBJ2-2; 8 bases agree with TRBD1. CDR1 SGHAT and CDR2 FQDESV come from the germline V gene (reference sequence). With V trimmed by 2 bases and J by 7 bases, 3 bases remained unmatched. The CDR3 length is 14 residues. The CDR3 DNA follows: TGTGCCAGCAGCTTATTGGACAGGGACGGGGAGCTGTTTTTT. Translated: CASSLLDRDGELFF.